The following is a T cell receptor (beta chain) sequence with its context. Its cognate antigen is unknown. The donors, healthy Caucasians from Russia, were aged roughly 6 to 90. PCR was performed a second time for about 6 to 12 cycles using a sample-barcoded 5' primer and a J-beta primer mix. Unique molecular identifiers of 12 random nucleotides labeled each cDNA. From each sample, at least 2.5 million paired-end reads containing CDR3 were obtained. Via MiXCR, TCRdb re-called the 5' RACE reads, giving one row per CDR3 protein. The sample contains fewer than 700,000 distinct CDR3 sequences, less than 45% of which appear only once. This record comes from a study of blood T cells in healthy people across ages. Whole-study results and caveats: Both higher diversity and more naive CD4+ cells marked long-lived donors when set against aged donors.

The CDR3 extends over 17 amino acids. Germline CDR1 MNHEY, CDR2 SMNVEV (reference sequence). Trimming left V 5 bases short and J 2 bases short, with 21 bases between. The sample consisted of blood. This receptor was taken from an elderly man in good health. This chain connects TRBV27 to TRBJ1-2, with D hard to call. The chain's CDR3 is CASSPRLVAGLNYGYTF. CDR3 nucleotide sequence: TGTGCCAGCAGTCCCAGACTCGTGGCGGGCCTAAACTATGGCTACACCTTC.